Listed below are T cell receptor beta chains from one sample, sequenced in a study of blood T cells in healthy people across ages. TCRdb passed the 5' RACE reads through MiXCR, listing each CDR3 protein once. The top ten clones hold roughly 3.5% of a sample with approximately 800,000 distinct CDR3 sequences, more than 20% of them seen once. These records were also assigned to another study, of T cells of mothers and their children.

The specimen was blood. Receptors were obtained from a boy aged 5-17 years in good health. The CDR3 runs from the conserved cysteine through the conserved F or W. A D gene is named only where the DNA matches it firmly.

CDR3nt	CDR3aa	v_gene	j_gene	d_gene
TGTGCCAGCAGTTCCTCGTGGGAGCAGTACTTC	CASSSSWEQYF	TRBV28	TRBJ2-7	NA
TGCGCCAGCAACTCGGGCCCGGACAATGAGCAGTTCTTC	CASNSGPDNEQFF	TRBV5-1	TRBJ2-1	NA
TGTGCCAGCAGCTTAAGTAGCACCATATATTTT	CASSLSSTIYF	TRBV7-2	TRBJ1-3	NA
TGTGCCAGCAGGGGGACAGAAACTGGGGCCAACGTCCTGACTTTC	CASRGTETGANVLTF	TRBV12-3/TRBV12-4	TRBJ2-6	TRBD1
TGCGCCAGCAGCTTTGGACTAGCGGGAGGAGTCTACGAGCAGTACTTC	CASSFGLAGGVYEQYF	TRBV5-1	TRBJ2-7	TRBD2
TGTGCCAGCAGTCTCCAGGGCGGAAACGCCTACGAGCAGTACTTC	CASSLQGGNAYEQYF	TRBV6-1	TRBJ2-7	NA
TGTGCCAGCAGCCATCAACAGGCGCCGTTACAAGAGACCCAGTACTTC	CASSHQQAPLQETQYF	TRBV28	TRBJ2-5	NA
TGTGCCAGCAGCTTAGTCGGGACAGGGACGAACACTGAAGCTTTCTTT	CASSLVGTGTNTEAFF	TRBV7-9	TRBJ1-1	TRBD1
TGTGCCAGCAGGCTACCTACAGGGGGCGATCACAATGAGCAGTTCTTC	CASRLPTGGDHNEQFF	TRBV28	TRBJ2-1	TRBD1
TGTGCCAGCAGCCCCCCCGACCAAAACATTCAGTACTTC	CASSPPDQNIQYF	TRBV9	TRBJ2-4	NA
TGTGCCAGCAGCTTTATAACAGGGGCCTCCGAGCAGTACTTC	CASSFITGASEQYF	TRBV5-6	TRBJ2-7	TRBD1